The clone carrying this T cell receptor (beta chain) was counted only a few times. What it recognizes is unknown. The study ran its PCR with 60 Vbeta and 13 Jbeta primers. Data came from immunoSEQ multiplex PCR; TCRdb stores just in-frame clones and leaves some out. The sample has 200,000 or so clones, 80% to 85% seen once. Trimming left V 6 bases short and J 5 bases short, with 17 bases between. This CDR3 has 15 residues. Germline lookup yields CDR1 LGHNT and CDR2 FRNRAP. These data belong to a study of cytomegalovirus exposure and HLA in healthy donors. The study's findings and limits: Researchers catalogued 160 or so TCR beta chains as cytomegalovirus-associated. The study carried out a later analysis of TCR beta sequences. It associated some 18,000 of them with specific HLA alleles at a false discovery rate of 0.05.

Healthy people donating bone marrow made up the donors. Input material: PBMCs. The V gene is TRBV12-5, the J gene TRBJ2-1; D is perhaps TRBD1 (6 bases). This TCR derives from a boy between 10 and 17 years old in good health and CMV-seronegative. DNA for the CDR3: TGTGCTAGTGGCTTCAATCCGGACAGTAACAATGAGCAGTTCTTC. Protein product: CASGFNPDSNNEQFF.